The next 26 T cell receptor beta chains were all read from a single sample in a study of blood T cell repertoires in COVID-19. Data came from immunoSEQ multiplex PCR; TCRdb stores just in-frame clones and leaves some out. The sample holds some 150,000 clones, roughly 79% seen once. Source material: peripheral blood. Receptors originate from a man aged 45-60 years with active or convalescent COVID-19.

The chain's CDR3 is CASNRQGSYNSPLHF. In DNA form, the CDR3 reads TGTGCCAGCAACAGACAGGGGTCCTATAATTCACCCCTCCACTTT. This sequence joins TRBV6-5 and TRBJ1-6, with 8 positions matching TRBD1. V shed 7 bases, J shed 1 base, and the junction held 3 bases outside the gene matches. The germline CDR1 and CDR2 sequences are MNHEY and SVGAGI. This CDR3 contains 15 residues.

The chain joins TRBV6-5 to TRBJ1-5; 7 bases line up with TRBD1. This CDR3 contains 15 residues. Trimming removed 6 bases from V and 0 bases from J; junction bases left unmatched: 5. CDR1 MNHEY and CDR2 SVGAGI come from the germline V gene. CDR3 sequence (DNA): TGTGCCAGCAGCGTAACAGGGGATAGCAATCAGCCCCAGCATTTT. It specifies CASSVTGDSNQPQHF.

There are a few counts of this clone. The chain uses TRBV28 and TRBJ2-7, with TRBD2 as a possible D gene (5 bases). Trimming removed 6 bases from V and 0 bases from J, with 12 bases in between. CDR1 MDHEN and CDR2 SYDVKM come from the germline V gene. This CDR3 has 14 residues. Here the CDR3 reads CASSLYGGSYEQYF. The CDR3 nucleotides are TGTGCCAGCAGCCTGTATGGAGGCTCCTACGAGCAGTACTTC.

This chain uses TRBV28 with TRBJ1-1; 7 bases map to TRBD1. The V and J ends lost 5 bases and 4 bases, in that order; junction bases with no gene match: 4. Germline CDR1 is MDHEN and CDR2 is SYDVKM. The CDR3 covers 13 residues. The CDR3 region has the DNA TGTGCCAGCAGTAACACAGGGGTCACTGAAGCTTTCTTT. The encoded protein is CASSNTGVTEAFF.

This CDR3 is CASSVGSGSTYEQYF. CDR3 coding DNA: TGTGCCAGCAGCGTAGGTAGCGGGTCCACCTACGAGCAGTACTTC. The gene calls are TRBV9 and TRBJ2-7; 7 nucleotides align to TRBD2. Germline V gene lookup returns CDR1 SGDLS and CDR2 YYNGEE. Trimming removed 0 bases from V and 2 bases from J; junction bases left unmatched: 5. This CDR3 has 15 residues.

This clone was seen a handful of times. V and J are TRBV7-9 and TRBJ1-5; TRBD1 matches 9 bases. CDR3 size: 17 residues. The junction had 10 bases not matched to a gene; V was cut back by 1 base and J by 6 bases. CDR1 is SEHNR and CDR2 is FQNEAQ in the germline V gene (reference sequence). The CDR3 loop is CASSLVRTGVGGQPQHF. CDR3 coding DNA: TGTGCCAGCAGCTTAGTTCGGACAGGGGTTGGTGGTCAGCCCCAGCATTTT.

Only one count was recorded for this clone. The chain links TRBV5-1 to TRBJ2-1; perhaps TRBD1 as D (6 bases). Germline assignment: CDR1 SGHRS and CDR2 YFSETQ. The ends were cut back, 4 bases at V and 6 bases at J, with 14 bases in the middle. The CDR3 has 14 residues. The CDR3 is CASSRTGGGNEQFF. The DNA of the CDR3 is TGCGCCAGCAGCCGGACTGGGGGCGGCAATGAGCAGTTCTTC.

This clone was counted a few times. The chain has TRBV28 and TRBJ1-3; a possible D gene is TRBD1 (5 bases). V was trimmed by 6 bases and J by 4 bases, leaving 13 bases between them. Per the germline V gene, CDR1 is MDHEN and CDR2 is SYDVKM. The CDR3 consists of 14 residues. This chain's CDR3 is CASRVGAAGNTIYF. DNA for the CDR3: TGTGCCAGCAGAGTAGGGGCGGCGGGAAACACCATATATTTT.

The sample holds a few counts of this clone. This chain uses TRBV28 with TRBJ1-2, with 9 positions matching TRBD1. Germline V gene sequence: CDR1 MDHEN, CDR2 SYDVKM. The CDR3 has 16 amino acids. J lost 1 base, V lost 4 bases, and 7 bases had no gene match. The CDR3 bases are TGTGCCAGCAGTTCGACAGGGGGACAGGTTAACTATGGCTACACCTTC. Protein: CASSSTGGQVNYGYTF.

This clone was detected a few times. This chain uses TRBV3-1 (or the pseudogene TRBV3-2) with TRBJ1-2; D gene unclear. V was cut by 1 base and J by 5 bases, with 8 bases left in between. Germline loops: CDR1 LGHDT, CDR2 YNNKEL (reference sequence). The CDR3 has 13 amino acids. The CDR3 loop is CASSQASVYGYTF. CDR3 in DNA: TGTGCCAGCAGCCAAGCCAGCGTTTATGGCTACACCTTC.

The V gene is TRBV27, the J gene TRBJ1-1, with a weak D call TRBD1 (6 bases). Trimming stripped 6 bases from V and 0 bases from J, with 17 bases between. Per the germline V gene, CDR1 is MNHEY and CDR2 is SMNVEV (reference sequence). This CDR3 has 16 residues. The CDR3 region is CASRTIPGHMNTEAFF. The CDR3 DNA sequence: TGTGCCAGCAGAACCATTCCGGGACACATGAACACTGAAGCTTTCTTT.

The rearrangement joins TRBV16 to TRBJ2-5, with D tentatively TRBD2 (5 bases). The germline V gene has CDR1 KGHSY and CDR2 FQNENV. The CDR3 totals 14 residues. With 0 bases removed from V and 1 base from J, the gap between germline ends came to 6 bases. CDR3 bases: TGTGCCAGCAGCCAATCCAGCGGCCAAGAGACCCAGTACTTC. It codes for CASSQSSGQETQYF.

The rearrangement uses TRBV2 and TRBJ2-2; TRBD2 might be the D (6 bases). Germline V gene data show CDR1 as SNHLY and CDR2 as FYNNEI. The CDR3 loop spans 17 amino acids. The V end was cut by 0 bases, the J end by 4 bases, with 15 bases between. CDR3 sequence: CASSEAWDFPPTGELFF. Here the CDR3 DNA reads TGTGCCAGCAGTGAAGCCTGGGACTTCCCCCCCACCGGGGAGCTGTTTTTT.

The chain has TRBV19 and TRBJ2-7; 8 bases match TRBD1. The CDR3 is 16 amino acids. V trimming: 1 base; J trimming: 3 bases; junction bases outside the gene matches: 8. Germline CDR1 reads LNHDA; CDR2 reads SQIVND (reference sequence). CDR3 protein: CASSIAGPGGHYEQYF. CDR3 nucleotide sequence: TGTGCCAGTAGTATAGCAGGCCCAGGGGGCCACTACGAGCAGTACTTC.

The CDR3 region has the DNA TGTGCCAGCCGACAGGGGAAGGATTCACCCCTCCACTTT. Protein product: CASRQGKDSPLHF. This rearrangement joins TRBV19 to TRBJ1-6; 8 nucleotides agree with TRBD1. Germline-derived CDR1 and CDR2 are LNHDA and SQIVND (reference sequence). This CDR3 spans 13 amino acids. V lost 9 bases to trimming and J lost 8 bases; unmatched junction nucleotides: 6. The whole variable domain, filled in from reference TRBV19 and TRBJ1-6, reads DGGITQSPKYLFRKEGQNVTLSCEQNLNHDAMYWYRQDPGQGLRLIYYSQIVNDFQKGDIAEGYSVSREKKESFPLTVTSAQKNPTAFYLCASRQGKDSPLHFGNGTRLTVT.

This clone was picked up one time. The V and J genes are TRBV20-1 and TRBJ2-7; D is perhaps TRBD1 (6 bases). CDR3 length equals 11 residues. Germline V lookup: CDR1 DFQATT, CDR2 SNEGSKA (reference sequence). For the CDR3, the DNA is TGCAGACTGCTAGGGGGCTACGAGCAGTACTTC. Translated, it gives CRLLGGYEQYF.

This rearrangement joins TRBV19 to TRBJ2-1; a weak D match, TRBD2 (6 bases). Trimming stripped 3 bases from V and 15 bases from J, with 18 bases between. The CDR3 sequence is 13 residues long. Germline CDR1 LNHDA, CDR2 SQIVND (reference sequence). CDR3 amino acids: CASSISSREIPFF. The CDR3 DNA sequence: TGTGCCAGTAGTATTTCGTCCCGGGAGATCCCGTTCTTC.

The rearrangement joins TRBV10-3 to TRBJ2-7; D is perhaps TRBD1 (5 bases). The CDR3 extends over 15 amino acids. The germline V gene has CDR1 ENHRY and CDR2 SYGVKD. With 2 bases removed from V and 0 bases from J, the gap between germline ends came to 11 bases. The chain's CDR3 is CAISEPTVISYEQYF. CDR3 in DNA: TGTGCCATCAGTGAGCCGACAGTAATCTCCTACGAGCAGTACTTC.

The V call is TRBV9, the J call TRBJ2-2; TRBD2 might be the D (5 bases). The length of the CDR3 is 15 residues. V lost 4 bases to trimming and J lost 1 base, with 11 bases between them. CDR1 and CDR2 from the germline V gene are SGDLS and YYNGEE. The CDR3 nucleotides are TGTGCCAGCAGCCTACTAGATTTGAACACCGGGGAGCTGTTTTTT. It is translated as CASSLLDLNTGELFF.

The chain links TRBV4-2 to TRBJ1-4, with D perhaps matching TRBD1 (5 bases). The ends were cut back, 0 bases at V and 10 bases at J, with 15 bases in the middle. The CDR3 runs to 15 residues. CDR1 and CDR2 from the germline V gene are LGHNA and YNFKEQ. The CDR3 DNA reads TGTGCCAGCAGCCAAGATGGGGCGGGGGTCGGAAAACTGTTTTTT. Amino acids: CASSQDGAGVGKLFF.

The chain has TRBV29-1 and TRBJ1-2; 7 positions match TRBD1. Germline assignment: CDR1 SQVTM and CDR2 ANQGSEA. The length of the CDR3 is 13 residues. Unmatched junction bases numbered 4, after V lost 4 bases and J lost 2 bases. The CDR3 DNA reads TGCAGCGTTGGACAGGGAGAGAACTATGGCTACACCTTC. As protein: CSVGQGENYGYTF.

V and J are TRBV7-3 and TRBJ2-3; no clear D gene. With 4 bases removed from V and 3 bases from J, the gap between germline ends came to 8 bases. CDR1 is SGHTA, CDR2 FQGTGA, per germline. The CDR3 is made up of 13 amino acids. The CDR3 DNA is TGTGCCAGCAGCTCAGAAAATACAGATACGCAGTATTTT. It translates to CASSSENTDTQYF.

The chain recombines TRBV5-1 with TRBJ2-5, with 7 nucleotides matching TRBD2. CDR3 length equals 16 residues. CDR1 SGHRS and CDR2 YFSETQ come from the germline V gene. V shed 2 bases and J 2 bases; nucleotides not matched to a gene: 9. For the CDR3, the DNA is TGCGCCAGCAGCTTCGGGGGGAGGAGTGGACAAGAGACCCAGTACTTC. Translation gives CASSFGGRSGQETQYF. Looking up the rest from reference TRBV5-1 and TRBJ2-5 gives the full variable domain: KAGVTQTPRYLIKTRGQQVTLSCSPISGHRSVSWYQQTPGQGLQFLFEYFSETQRNKGNFPGRFSGRQFSNSRSEMNVSTLELGDSALYLCASSFGGRSGQETQYFGPGTRLLVL.

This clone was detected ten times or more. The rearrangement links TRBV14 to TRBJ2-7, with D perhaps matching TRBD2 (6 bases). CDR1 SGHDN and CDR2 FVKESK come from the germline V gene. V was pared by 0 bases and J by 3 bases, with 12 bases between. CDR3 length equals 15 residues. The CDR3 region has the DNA TGTGCCAGCAGCCAAGATCTTTCGGGAGACTACGAGCAGTACTTC. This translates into CASSQDLSGDYEQYF.

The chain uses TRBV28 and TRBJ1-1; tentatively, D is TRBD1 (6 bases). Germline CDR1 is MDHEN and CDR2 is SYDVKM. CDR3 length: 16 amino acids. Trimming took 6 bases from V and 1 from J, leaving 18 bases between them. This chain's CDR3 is CASSTQGYRRNTEAFF. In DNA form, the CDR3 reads TGTGCCAGCAGCACTCAGGGGTATCGTAGGAACACTGAAGCTTTCTTT. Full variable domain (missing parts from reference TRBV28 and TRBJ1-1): DVKVTQSSRYLVKRTGEKVFLECVQDMDHENMFWYRQDPGLGLRLIYFSYDVKMKEKGDIPEGYSVSREKKERFSLILESASTNQTSMYLCASSTQGYRRNTEAFFGQGTRLTVV.

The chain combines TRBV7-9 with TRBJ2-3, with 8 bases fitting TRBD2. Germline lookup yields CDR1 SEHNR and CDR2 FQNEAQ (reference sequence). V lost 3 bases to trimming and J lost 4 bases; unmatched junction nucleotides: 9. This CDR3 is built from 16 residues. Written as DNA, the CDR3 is TGTGCCAGCAGCTTTAGAGCGGGAGAGGGGTCAGATACGCAGTATTTT. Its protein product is CASSFRAGEGSDTQYF.